This TCR beta chain was identified during a study of blood T cells in healthy people across ages. With a J-beta primer mix and a sample-barcoded 5' primer, a second PCR ran roughly 6 to 11 cycles. TCRdb recomputed calls from the 5' RACE reads with MiXCR, one row per CDR3 protein. The sample holds 650,000 to 1,000,000 distinct CDR3 sequences, about 34% seen once. The CDR3 consists of 15 residues. Trimming left V 2 bases short and J 6 bases short, with 16 bases between. Worth noting for this clonotype: A much larger clone lies one base from this, so it may be a read error.

V gene TRBV12-3 or TRBV12-4 combines with J gene TRBJ1-2; D perhaps matches TRBD1 (6 bases). The sequence was collected from a man younger than 35 in good health. The sequencing sample was made of blood. The CDR3: CASSLLAGAVDGYTF. CDR3 coding DNA: TGTGCCAGCAGTTTACTAGCGGGGGCGGTTGATGGCTACACCTTC.